The T cell receptor beta chain under discussion was sequenced for a study of OX40 agonist ivuxolimab in advanced cancers. Overall study: Intravenous ivuxolimab was administered to patients every 2 weeks at 0.01 to 10 mg/kg.

Trimming left V 3 bases short and J 7 bases short, with 7 bases between. In germline, CDR1 is MNHEY, CDR2 SVGAGI. The CDR3 runs 13 residues. Patients with autoimmune history or systemic immunosuppression were excluded. TCRdb keeps only in-frame clones here, not all; method: immunoSEQ multiplex PCR. The data show about 82,000 clones, more than 70% seen once. The chain recombines TRBV6-5 with TRBJ1-6; D call uncertain. The sample here was CD4+ or CD8+ T cells sorted from blood, taken in a trial of the OX40 agonist ivuxolimab. This clonotype was sampled from an adult with an advanced solid tumor such as melanoma, head and neck, liver or kidney cancer. CDR3 nucleotides: TGTGCCAGCAGTTATAGCCTCAATTCACCCCTCCACTTT. Translated, it gives CASSYSLNSPLHF.